Detailed here is one TCR beta chain. This CDR3 comprises 15 residues. CDR1 and CDR2 (germline): MNHEY, SMNVEV (reference sequence). Trimming at V came to 5 bases and at J to 3 bases, leaving 10 bases not matched to a gene. The data were taken from a study of shared clonotypes between healthy human individuals. Across the study: Per donor, CD8 memory used one plate, CD8 naive used two, CD4 memory used three and CD4 naive used three.

TCRdb's copy holds only in-frame clones and misses some; the assay was immunoSEQ multiplex PCR. The profile shows around 2,100,000 clones, approximately 94% of them singletons. Naive CD8 cells, CD45RO-negative and positively selected for CCR7, excluded terminally differentiated effector memory CD45RA+ cells. The clonotype originates from a man aged 18-30 years in good health. The sequenced sample was naive CD8+ T cells sorted from blood. The chain carries TRBV27 and TRBJ2-7, with 7 bases lining up with TRBD1. This chain's CDR3 is CASSVPGQPIYEQYF. DNA for the CDR3: TGTGCCAGCAGTGTTCCGGGACAGCCGATCTACGAGCAGTACTTC.